This is a list of T cell receptor beta chains from one sample in a study of T cell changes during pregnancy in multiple sclerosis. Sequencing used immunoSEQ multiplex PCR; TCRdb keeps in-frame clones, though not all of them. The data contain some 95,000 clones, 85% to 95% of them singletons. The sample here was peripheral blood, taken in the first trimester of pregnancy. The source of these receptors is a female donor with multiple sclerosis, enrolled in a pregnancy study. Both conserved end residues are part of each CDR3. D genes are given only for firm matches. The listing skips clone size in some rows; elsewhere it reads once, few, many or a size class.

TRBV27,-,14,TRBJ2-5,-,CASKGGRFFETQYF,TGTGCCAGCAAGGGGGGGCGCTTTTTTGAGACCCAGTACTTC
TRBV5-1,-,14,TRBJ2-1,-,CASTSRTGYNEQFF,TGCGCCAGCACCTCGCGAACAGGGTACAATGAGCAGTTCTTC
TRBV28,TRBD2,16,TRBJ2-2,-,CASSQTSGSGTGELFF,TGTGCCAGCAGCCAGACTAGCGGGAGTGGAACCGGGGAGCTGTTTTTT
TRBV6-1,TRBD2,15,TRBJ2-7,-,CASGWLAGGNNEQYF,TGTGCCAGCGGGTGGCTAGCGGGAGGGAATAACGAGCAGTACTTC
TRBV2,TRBD2,15,TRBJ2-7,-,CASSELTSGIDEQYF,TGTGCCAGCAGTGAATTGACTAGCGGGATCGACGAGCAGTACTTC
TRBV4-2,-,13,TRBJ2-7,-,CASSPRPGGEQYF,TGTGCCAGCAGCCCGCGCCCGGGTGGCGAGCAGTACTTC
TRBV6-1,-,13,TRBJ1-2,-,CASSEALSYGYTF,TGTGCCAGCAGTGAAGCGCTCAGCTATGGCTACACCTTC
TRBV10-2,-,13,TRBJ2-1,-,CASLLSEYNEQFF,TGCGCCAGTCTTTTATCCGAGTACAATGAGCAGTTCTTC
TRBV5-4,TRBD1,14,TRBJ2-7,-,CASALGTDSYEQYF,TGTGCCAGCGCCCTCGGGACAGACTCCTACGAGCAGTACTTC
TRBV19,TRBD2,16,TRBJ2-3,-,CASSTGTSGRADTQYF,TGTGCCAGTAGTACCGGGACTAGCGGGAGGGCAGATACGCAGTATTTT
TRBV2,-,12,TRBJ1-2,few,CASPTVNYGYTF,TGTGCCAGTCCGACAGTAAACTATGGCTACACCTTC
TRBV21-1,-,14,TRBJ2-5,-,CASSPEGYRATQYF,TGTGCCAGCAGCCCCGAAGGGTACAGGGCGACCCAGTACTTC
TRBV11-1,TRBD1,15,TRBJ2-7,-,CASSVYTGGSYEQYF,TGTGCCAGCAGCGTCTATACAGGGGGCTCCTACGAGCAGTACTTC
TRBV9,TRBD2,15,TRBJ2-7,-,CASSVGASGAYEQYF,TGTGCCAGCAGCGTAGGTGCTAGCGGGGCCTACGAGCAGTACTTC
TRBV5-4,-,15,TRBJ2-5,-,CASSSTTGTQETQYF,TGTGCCAGCAGCTCCACGACTGGAACCCAAGAGACCCAGTACTTC
TRBV14,TRBD2,18,TRBJ2-7,-,CASSQDNSGGSFSYEQYF,TGTGCCAGCAGCCAAGATAATTCGGGAGGGTCCTTCTCCTACGAGCAGTACTTC
TRBV2,TRBD1,14,TRBJ2-5,-,CASSAGTGKETQYF,TGTGCCAGCAGCGCCGGGACAGGGAAAGAGACCCAGTACTTC
TRBV18,TRBD2,16,TRBJ2-5,-,CASSPLREGRSETQYF,TGTGCCAGCTCACCACTTCGGGAGGGCCGTTCAGAGACCCAGTACTTC
TRBV28,-,15,TRBJ2-7,-,CASSSSGPGNYEQYF,TGTGCCAGCAGCAGTAGCGGACCGGGGAACTACGAGCAGTACTTC
TRBV29-1,-,16,TRBJ2-1,-,CSVEDLERTVYNEQFF,TGCAGCGTTGAAGATCTTGAGAGGACAGTTTACAATGAGCAGTTCTTC
TRBV7-9,-,15,TRBJ2-6,-,CASSPQGAGANVLTF,TGTGCCAGCAGCCCACAGGGAGCTGGGGCCAACGTCCTGACTTTC
TRBV27,TRBD1,16,TRBJ2-7,few,CASMMGQGDTSGEQYF,TGTGCCAGCATGATGGGCCAGGGGGACACTTCGGGGGAGCAGTACTTC
TRBV7-8,TRBD1,15,TRBJ1-2,once,CASSLSNRGLAGYTF,TGTGCCAGCAGCTTAAGTAACAGGGGATTAGCTGGCTACACCTTC
TRBV27,TRBD2,16,TRBJ2-7,-,CASSLASGRAKDEQYF,TGTGCCAGCAGTTTAGCAAGCGGGAGGGCCAAGGACGAGCAGTACTTC
TRBV5-1,-,15,TRBJ2-7,once,CASSLRQSSSYEQYF,TGCGCCAGCAGCTTGCGACAGAGTAGCTCCTACGAGCAGTACTTC
TRBV7-9,-,14,TRBJ1-5,-,CASSRDGGNQPQHF,TGTGCCAGCAGCCGGGATGGGGGCAATCAGCCCCAGCATTTT
TRBV4-1,TRBD1,15,TRBJ2-3,-,CASSQTGVGTDTQYF,TGCGCCAGCAGCCAAACAGGGGTCGGCACAGATACGCAGTATTTT
TRBV6-4,-,13,TRBJ1-1,-,CASSDSPGGEAFF,TGTGCCAGCAGTGACTCCCCGGGTGGGGAAGCTTTCTTT
TRBV18,-,12,TRBJ2-5,-,CASSPTEETQYF,TGTGCCAGCTCACCAACGGAAGAGACCCAGTACTTC
TRBV5-6,TRBD1,12,TRBJ2-3,-,CASSQGEDTQYF,TGTGCCAGCTCCCAGGGGGAAGATACGCAGTATTTT
TRBV4-3,-,17,TRBJ2-3,-,CASSQDPNGGSTDTQYF,TGCGCCAGCAGCCAAGACCCGAATGGGGGGAGCACAGATACGCAGTATTTT
TRBV7-7,TRBD2,17,TRBJ2-2,once,CASSHQLAGVNTGELFF,TGTGCTAGCAGCCACCAACTAGCGGGAGTGAACACCGGGGAGCTGTTTTTT
TRBV6-4,-,15,TRBJ2-3,-,CASSDGTGDTDTQYF,TGTGCCAGCAGTGACGGGACGGGGGACACAGATACGCAGTATTTT
TRBV4-1,-,17,TRBJ1-1,-,CASSPGGGVGSSTEAFF,TGCGCCAGCAGCCCGGGGGGGGGTGTCGGCTCGAGCACTGAAGCTTTCTTT
TRBV14,-,14,TRBJ2-7,-,CASSQARVTYEQYF,TGTGCCAGCAGCCAAGCGCGGGTTACCTACGAGCAGTACTTC
TRBV11-2,TRBD2,15,TRBJ2-4,-,CASSPNLGRGNIQYF,TGTGCCAGCAGCCCCAACCTAGGGAGGGGAAACATTCAGTACTTC
TRBV27,TRBD1,15,TRBJ1-1,-,CASSLTGGQGTEAFF,TGTGCCAGCAGTTTGACAGGGGGCCAGGGGACTGAAGCTTTCTTT
TRBV27,TRBD2,15,TRBJ2-7,-,CASSLGAGEGHEQYF,TGTGCCAGCAGTTTAGGCGCGGGAGAGGGTCACGAGCAGTACTTC
TRBV28,TRBD1,14,TRBJ1-1,few,CASGTGALNTEAFF,TGTGCCAGCGGGACAGGGGCGCTGAACACTGAAGCTTTCTTT
TRBV19,-,15,TRBJ2-5,-,CASSIGVGSQETQYF,TGTGCCAGTAGTATTGGAGTCGGGTCACAAGAGACCCAGTACTTC
TRBV28,TRBD1,17,TRBJ2-1,-,CASSFPGQDYRYNEQFF,TGTGCCAGCAGTTTTCCGGGACAGGACTATCGTTACAATGAGCAGTTCTTC
TRBV28,TRBD2,15,TRBJ2-7,-,CASSPLAGGPYEQYF,TGTGCCAGCAGCCCTTTAGCGGGAGGGCCTTACGAGCAGTACTTC
TRBV7-9,-,16,TRBJ1-2,few,CASSPSGGRIDYGYTF,TGTGCCAGCAGCCCGTCGGGAGGGCGAATAGACTATGGCTACACCTTC
TRBV19,TRBD1,19,TRBJ2-1,-,CASSLGQGARSGALNEQFF,TGTGCCAGTAGTCTCGGACAGGGGGCGCGTAGCGGGGCCCTCAATGAGCAGTTCTTC
TRBV2,TRBD1,14,TRBJ1-6,-,CASSRQGDAAPLHF,TGTGCCAGCAGTCGACAGGGGGACGCGGCGCCCCTCCACTTT
TRBV6-1,-,15,TRBJ1-3,-,CASSEVAVVGNTIYF,TGTGCCAGCAGTGAAGTGGCAGTTGTTGGAAACACCATATATTTT
TRBV2,-,13,TRBJ2-5,-,CASETDPQETQYF,TGTGCCAGCGAGACAGACCCCCAAGAGACCCAGTACTTC
TRBV18,TRBD2,18,TRBJ2-5,-,CASSARGVAGGIRETQYF,TGTGCCAGCTCCGCCCGCGGAGTAGCGGGAGGAATAAGAGAGACCCAGTACTTC
TRBV29-1,-,14,TRBJ1-1,-,CSVGLPGANTEAFF,TGCAGCGTCGGCCTACCAGGGGCGAACACTGAAGCTTTCTTT
TRBV7-6,-,15,TRBJ1-1,-,CASSLGTNGNTEAFF,TGTGCCAGCAGCTTAGGCACTAATGGGAACACTGAAGCTTTCTTT
TRBV7-8,TRBD1,17,TRBJ1-5,-,CASSLGTRGHSNQPQHF,TGTGCCAGCAGCTTAGGTACGAGGGGGCACAGCAATCAGCCCCAGCATTTT
TRBV2,TRBD2,12,TRBJ2-7,-,CTSGGRGYEQYF,TGTACTTCTGGCGGGAGGGGCTACGAGCAGTACTTC
TRBV19,-,11,TRBJ1-5,-,CASSSNQPQHF,TGTGCCAGTTCGAGCAATCAGCCCCAGCATTTT
TRBV19,-,14,TRBJ2-2,-,CASSVGPNTGELFF,TGTGCCAGTAGTGTAGGGCCCAACACCGGGGAGCTGTTTTTT
TRBV6-5,-,14,TRBJ1-2,-,CASSYSAGHHGYTF,TGTGCCAGCAGTTACTCTGCAGGGCACCATGGCTACACCTTC
TRBV5-1,TRBD1,18,TRBJ1-2,-,CASSSWGTGFSVDYGYTF,TGCGCCAGCAGCTCATGGGGGACAGGTTTTTCGGTGGACTATGGCTACACCTTC
TRBV28,-,13,TRBJ1-5,few,CASSLAGDQPQHF,TGTGCCAGCAGTTTGGCCGGGGATCAGCCCCAGCATTTT